These T cell receptor beta chains were read from a single sample in a study of vaccination and CD4 T cells after COVID-19. These receptors have no identified antigens. A single record per CDR3 protein comes from TCRdb applying MiXCR to the PCR reads. The table shows 15,000 to 20,000 distinct CDR3 sequences, with 67% occurring only once. Material: CD4+ T cells from blood, cultured in vitro. These TCRs come from a human donor who had recovered from COVID-19. Each CDR3 is given with its conserved first and last residue. A D gene is named only where the DNA matches it firmly. Only part of the rows carry a size: once, few, many, or a class if the clone is expanded.

. TRBJ1-6 TRBD1 TRBV10-1 CASSETGGGSPLHF TGCGCCAGCAGCGAAACAGGGGGAGGATCACCCCTCCACTTT
few TRBJ1-6 . TRBV6-1 CASSAGPYNSPLHF TGTGCCAGCAGTGCCGGACCTTATAATTCACCCCTCCACTTT
. TRBJ1-2 . TRBV5-1 CASSSFGGALDTF TGCGCCAGCAGCTCCTTCGGGGGGGCCCTAGACACCTTC
. TRBJ1-6 . TRBV20-1 CSVRGASYNSPLHF TGCAGTGTACGGGGGGCTTCCTATAATTCACCCCTCCACTTT
. TRBJ1-6 TRBD1 TRBV11-2 CASSFRGQGGSPLHF TGTGCCAGCAGCTTTAGGGGACAGGGTGGTTCACCCCTCCACTTT
. TRBJ2-7 TRBD2 TRBV12-3/TRBV12-4 CASTAGAYEQYF TGTGCCAGCACAGCGGGAGCCTACGAGCAGTACTTC
once TRBJ2-1 TRBD1 TRBV24-1 CAATGKGVNEQFF TGCGCCGCGACAGGGAAGGGTGTCAATGAGCAGTTCTTC
. TRBJ1-1 . TRBV12-3/TRBV12-4 CASSLARGQSEAFF TGTGCCAGCAGTTTAGCACGGGGGCAGAGTGAAGCTTTCTTT
once TRBJ2-7 TRBD2 TRBV5-1 CASSPSSGLPSYEQYF TGCGCCAGCAGTCCATCTAGCGGTTTACCTTCCTACGAGCAGTACTTC
. TRBJ1-1 . TRBV7-2 CASSLAKLQGSTEAFF TGTGCCAGCAGCTTAGCGAAGTTGCAGGGGAGCACTGAAGCTTTCTTT
few TRBJ2-5 . TRBV20-1 CSARYGIQETQYF TGCAGTGCTAGATACGGGATCCAAGAGACCCAGTACTTC
. TRBJ2-1 TRBD2 TRBV4-2 CASSQDQGLAGYNNEQFF TGTGCCAGCAGCCAAGATCAGGGCCTAGCGGGTTATAACAATGAGCAGTTCTTC